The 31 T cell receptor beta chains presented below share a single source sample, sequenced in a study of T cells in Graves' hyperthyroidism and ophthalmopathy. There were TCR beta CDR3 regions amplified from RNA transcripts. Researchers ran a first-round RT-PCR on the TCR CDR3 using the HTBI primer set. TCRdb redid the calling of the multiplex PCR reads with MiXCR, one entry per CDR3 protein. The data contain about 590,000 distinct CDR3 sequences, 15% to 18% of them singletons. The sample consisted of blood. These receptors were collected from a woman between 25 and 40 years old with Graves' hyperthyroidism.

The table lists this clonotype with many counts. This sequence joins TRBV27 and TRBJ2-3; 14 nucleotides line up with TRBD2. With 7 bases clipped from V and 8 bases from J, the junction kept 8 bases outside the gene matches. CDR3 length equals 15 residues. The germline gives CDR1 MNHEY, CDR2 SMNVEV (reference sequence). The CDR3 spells CASNPGLAGEGTQYF. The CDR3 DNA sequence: TGTGCCAGCAATCCGGGACTAGCGGGAGAAGGTACGCAGTATTTT.

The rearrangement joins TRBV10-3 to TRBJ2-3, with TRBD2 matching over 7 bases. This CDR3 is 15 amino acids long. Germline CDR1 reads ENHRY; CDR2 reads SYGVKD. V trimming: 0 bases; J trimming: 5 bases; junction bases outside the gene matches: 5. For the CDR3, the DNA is TGTGCCATCAGTGAGTCTTTAGGGAGGGGAGATACGCAGTATTTT. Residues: CAISESLGRGDTQYF.

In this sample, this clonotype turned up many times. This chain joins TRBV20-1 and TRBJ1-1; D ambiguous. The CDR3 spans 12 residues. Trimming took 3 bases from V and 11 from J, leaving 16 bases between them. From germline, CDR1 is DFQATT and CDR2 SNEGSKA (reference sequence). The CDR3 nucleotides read TGCAGTGCTAGGCCGATGCCGCTGCCTGCTTTCTTT. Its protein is CSARPMPLPAFF.

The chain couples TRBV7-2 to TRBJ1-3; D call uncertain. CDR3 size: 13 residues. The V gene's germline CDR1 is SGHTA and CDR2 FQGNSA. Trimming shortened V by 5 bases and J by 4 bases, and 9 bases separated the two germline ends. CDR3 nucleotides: TGTGCCAGCAGCCCTCTTCTAGGAAACACCATATATTTT. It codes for CASSPLLGNTIYF.

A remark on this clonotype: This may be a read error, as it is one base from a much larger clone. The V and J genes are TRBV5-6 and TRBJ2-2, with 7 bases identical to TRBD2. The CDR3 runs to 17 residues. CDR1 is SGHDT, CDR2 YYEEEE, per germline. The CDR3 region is CASSLGPSGSNTGELLF. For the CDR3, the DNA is TGTGCCAGCAGCTTGGGACCTAGCGGTTCGAACACCGGGGAGCTGCTTTTT.

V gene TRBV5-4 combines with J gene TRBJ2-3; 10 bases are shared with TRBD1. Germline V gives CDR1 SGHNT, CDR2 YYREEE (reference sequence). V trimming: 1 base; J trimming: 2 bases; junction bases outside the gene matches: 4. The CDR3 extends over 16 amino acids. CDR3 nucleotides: TGTGCCAGCAGCTTGCGACAGGGGGCATTCACAGATACGCAGTATTTT. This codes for CASSLRQGAFTDTQYF.

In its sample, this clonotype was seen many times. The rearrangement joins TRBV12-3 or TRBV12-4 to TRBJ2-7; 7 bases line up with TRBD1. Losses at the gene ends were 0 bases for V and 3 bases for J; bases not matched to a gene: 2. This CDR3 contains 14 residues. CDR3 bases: TGTGCCAGCAGTTTAGCGGGACAGAACTACGAGCAGTACTTC. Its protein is CASSLAGQNYEQYF.

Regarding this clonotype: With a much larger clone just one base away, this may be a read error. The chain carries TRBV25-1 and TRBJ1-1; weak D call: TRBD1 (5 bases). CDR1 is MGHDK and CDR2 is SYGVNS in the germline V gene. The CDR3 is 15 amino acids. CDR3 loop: CASSKEWGLNTEASF. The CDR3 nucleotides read TGTGCCAGCAGTAAGGAATGGGGCCTGAACACTGAAGCTTCCTTT.

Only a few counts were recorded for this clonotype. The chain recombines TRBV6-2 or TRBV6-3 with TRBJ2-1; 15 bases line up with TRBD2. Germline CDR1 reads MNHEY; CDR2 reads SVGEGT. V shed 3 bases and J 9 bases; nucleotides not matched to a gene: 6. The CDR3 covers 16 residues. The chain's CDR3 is CASSYQGLAGGGEQFF. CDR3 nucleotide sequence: TGTGCCAGCAGTTATCAGGGACTAGCGGGAGGCGGTGAGCAGTTCTTC.

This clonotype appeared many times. DNA of the CDR3: TGTGCCAGCAGTCTACCGGGTCAGGGTAATGAAAAACTGTTTTTT. Its translation: CASSLPGQGNEKLFF. The genes are TRBV28 and TRBJ1-4; weak D call: TRBD1 (5 bases). This CDR3 region has 15 residues. The ends were cut back, 5 bases at V and 4 bases at J, with 14 bases in the middle. CDR1 is MDHEN, CDR2 SYDVKM, per germline.

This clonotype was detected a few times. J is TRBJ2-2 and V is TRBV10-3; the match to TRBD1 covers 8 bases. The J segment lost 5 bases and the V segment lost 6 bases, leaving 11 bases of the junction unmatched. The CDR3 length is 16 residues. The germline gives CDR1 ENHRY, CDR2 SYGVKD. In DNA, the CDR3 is TGTGCCATCAGGGGGCAGGGGGCGCCTCGGACCGGGGAGCTGTTTTTT. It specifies CAIRGQGAPRTGELFF.

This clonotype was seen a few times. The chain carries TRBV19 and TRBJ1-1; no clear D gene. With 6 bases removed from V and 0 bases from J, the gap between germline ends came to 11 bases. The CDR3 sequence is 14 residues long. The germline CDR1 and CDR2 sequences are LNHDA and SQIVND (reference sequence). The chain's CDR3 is CASRSAFMNTEAFF. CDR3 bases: TGTGCCAGTAGATCGGCTTTCATGAACACTGAAGCTTTCTTT.

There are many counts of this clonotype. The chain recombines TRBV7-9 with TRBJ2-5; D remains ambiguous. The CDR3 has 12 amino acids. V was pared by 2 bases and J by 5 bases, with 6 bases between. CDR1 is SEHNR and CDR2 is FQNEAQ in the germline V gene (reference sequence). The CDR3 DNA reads TGTGCCAGCAGCTTAAAAATCGAGACCCAGTACTTC. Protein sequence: CASSLKIETQYF.

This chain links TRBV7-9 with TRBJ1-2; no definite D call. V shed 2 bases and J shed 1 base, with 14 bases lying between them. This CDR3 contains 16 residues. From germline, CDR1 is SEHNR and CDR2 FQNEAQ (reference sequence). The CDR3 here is CASSLNGAHLNYGYTF. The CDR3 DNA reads TGTGCCAGCAGCTTAAACGGAGCCCATCTTAACTATGGCTACACCTTC.

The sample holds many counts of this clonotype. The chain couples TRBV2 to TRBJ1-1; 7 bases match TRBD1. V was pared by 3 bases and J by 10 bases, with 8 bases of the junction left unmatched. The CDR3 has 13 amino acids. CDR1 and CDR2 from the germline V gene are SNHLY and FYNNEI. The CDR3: CASSDPQGSLAFF. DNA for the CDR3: TGTGCCAGCAGTGATCCACAGGGGTCGTTAGCTTTCTTT.

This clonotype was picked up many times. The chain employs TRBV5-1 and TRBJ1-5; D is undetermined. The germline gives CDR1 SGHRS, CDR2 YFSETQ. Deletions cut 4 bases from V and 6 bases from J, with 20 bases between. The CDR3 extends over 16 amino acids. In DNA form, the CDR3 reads TGCGCCAGCAGCCTGGATAGGGCCTCGGTGGGTCAGCCCCAGCATTTT. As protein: CASSLDRASVGQPQHF.

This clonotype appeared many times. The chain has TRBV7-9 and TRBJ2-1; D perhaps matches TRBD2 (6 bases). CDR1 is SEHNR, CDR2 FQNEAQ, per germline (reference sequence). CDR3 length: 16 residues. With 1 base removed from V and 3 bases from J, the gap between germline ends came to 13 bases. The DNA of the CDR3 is TGTGCCAGCAGCTTAGACCCCTCCGGGAGCTACAATGAGCAGTTCTTC. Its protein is CASSLDPSGSYNEQFF.

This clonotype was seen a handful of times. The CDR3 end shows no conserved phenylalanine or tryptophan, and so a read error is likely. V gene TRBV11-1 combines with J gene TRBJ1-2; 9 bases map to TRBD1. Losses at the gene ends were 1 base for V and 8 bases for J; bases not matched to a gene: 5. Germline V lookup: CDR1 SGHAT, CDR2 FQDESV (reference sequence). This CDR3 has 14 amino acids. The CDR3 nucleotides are TGTGCCAGCAGCTTAGACTCCGGGACAGGGGGCTACACCCTC. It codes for CASSLDSGTGGYTL.

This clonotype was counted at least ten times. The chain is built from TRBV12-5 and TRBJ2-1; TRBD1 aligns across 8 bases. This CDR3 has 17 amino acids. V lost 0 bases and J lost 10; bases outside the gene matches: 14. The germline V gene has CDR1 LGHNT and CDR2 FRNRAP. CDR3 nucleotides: TGTGCTAGTGGTTTGGTACTTGAACAGGGGGGATATCGGGAGCAGTTCTTC. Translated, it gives CASGLVLEQGGYREQFF.

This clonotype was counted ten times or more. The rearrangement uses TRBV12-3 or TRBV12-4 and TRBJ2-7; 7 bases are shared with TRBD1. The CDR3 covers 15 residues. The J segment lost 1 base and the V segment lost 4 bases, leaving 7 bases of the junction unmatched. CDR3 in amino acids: CASSSSDRASYEQYF. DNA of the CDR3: TGTGCCAGCAGTTCCTCCGACAGGGCGTCCTACGAGCAGTACTTC.

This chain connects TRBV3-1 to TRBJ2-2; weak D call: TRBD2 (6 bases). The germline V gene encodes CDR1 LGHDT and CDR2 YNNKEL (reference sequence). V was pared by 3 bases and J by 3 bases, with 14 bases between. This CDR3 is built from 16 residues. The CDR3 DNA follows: TGTGCCAGCAGCCATAGACGGGAGCTGTACACCGGGGAGCTGTTTTTT. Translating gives CASSHRRELYTGELFF.

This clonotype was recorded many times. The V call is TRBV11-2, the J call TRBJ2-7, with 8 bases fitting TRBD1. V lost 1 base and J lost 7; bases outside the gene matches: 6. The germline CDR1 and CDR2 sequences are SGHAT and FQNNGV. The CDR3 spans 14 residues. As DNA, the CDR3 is TGTGCCAGCAGCTTAGGACAGGGGTTGAGGGAGCAGTACTTC. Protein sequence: CASSLGQGLREQYF.

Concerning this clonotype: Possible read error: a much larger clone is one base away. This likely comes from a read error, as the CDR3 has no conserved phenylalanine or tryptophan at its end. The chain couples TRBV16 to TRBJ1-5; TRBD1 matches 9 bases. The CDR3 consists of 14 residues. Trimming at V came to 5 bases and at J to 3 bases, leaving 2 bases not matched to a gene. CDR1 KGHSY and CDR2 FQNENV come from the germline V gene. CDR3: CASSGQGFNQPQHL. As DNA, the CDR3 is TGTGCCAGCAGCGGACAGGGGTTCAATCAGCCCCAGCATCTT.

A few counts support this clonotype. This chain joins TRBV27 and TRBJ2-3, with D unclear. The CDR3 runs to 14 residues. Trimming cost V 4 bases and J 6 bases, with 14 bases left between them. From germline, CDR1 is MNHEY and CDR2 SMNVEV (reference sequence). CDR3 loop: CASSSRLKGDTQYF. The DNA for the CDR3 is TGTGCCAGCAGTTCCAGACTCAAAGGGGATACGCAGTATTTT.

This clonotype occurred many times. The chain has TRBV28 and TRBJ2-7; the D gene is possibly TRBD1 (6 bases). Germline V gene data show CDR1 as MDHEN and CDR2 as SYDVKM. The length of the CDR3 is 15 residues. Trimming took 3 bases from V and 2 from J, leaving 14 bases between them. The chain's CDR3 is CASSFRLTGTYEQYF. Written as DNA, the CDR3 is TGTGCCAGCAGTTTCCGACTGACAGGAACCTACGAGCAGTACTTC.

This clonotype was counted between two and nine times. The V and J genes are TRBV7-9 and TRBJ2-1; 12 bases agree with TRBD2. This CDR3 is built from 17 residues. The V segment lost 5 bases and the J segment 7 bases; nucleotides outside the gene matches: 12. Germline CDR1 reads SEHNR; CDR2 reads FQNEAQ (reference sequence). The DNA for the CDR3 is TGTGCCAGCAGCCCACTCAGACTAGCGGGAGTTAGGAATGAGCAGTTCTTC. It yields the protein CASSPLRLAGVRNEQFF.

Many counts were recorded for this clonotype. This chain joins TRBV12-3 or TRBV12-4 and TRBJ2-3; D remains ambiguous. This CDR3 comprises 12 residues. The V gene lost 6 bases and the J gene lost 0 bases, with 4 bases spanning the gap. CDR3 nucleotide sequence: TGTGCCAGCAGCTTGAGCACAGATACGCAGTATTTT. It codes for CASSLSTDTQYF.

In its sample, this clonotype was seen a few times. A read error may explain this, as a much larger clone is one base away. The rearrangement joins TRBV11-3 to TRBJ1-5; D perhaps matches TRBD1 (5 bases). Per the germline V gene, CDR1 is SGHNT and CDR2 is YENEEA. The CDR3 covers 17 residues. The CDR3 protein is CASTWDDGALSNQPLHF. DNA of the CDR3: TGTGCCAGCACCTGGGACGATGGGGCTCTTAGCAATCAGCCCCTGCATTTT.

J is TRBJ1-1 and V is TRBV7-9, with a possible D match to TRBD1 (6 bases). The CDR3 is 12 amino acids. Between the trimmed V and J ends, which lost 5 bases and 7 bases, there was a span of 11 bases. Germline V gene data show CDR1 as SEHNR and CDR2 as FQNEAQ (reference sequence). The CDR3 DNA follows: TGTGCCAGCAGCCCCGGGACACATGAAGCTTTCTTT. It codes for CASSPGTHEAFF.

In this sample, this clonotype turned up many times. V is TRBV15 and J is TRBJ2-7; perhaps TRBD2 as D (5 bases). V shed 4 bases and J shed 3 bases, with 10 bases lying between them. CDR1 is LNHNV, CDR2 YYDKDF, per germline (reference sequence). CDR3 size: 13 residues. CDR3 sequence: CATSKDFNYEQYF. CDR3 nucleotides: TGTGCCACCAGCAAGGACTTCAACTACGAGCAGTACTTC. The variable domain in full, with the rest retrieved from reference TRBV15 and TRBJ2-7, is DAMVIQNPRYQVTQFGKPVTLSCSQTLNHNVMYWYQQKSSQAPKLLFHYYDKDFNNEADTPDNFQSRRPNTSFCFLDIRSPGLGDTAMYLCATSKDFNYEQYFGPGTRLTVT.

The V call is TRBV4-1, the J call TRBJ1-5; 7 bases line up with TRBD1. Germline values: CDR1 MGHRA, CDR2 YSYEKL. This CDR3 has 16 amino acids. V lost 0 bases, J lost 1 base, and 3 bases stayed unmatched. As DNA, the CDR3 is TGCGCCAGCAGCCAAGAAGAGGGGGCGAGCAATCAGCCCCAGCATTTT. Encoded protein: CASSQEEGASNQPQHF.